This is a list of T cell receptor beta chains from one sample in a study of beta chain features in type 1 diabetes. Measured with immunoSEQ multiplex PCR; TCRdb has only the in-frame clones, and not every one. The sample includes hundreds of thousands of clones, roughly 31% of them seen just once. Source material: naive CD4+ T cells from blood. Receptor source: a young man in good health. CDR3s include the opening cysteine and the closing phenylalanine or tryptophan. Fields, in order: J gene, V gene, D gene, clone size, CDR3 protein, CDR3 DNA. A D gene is named only where the DNA matches it firmly. Where a row states a size, it is once, few, many or the class of an expanded clone; other rows omit it.

J: TRBJ2-3
V: TRBV7-9
D: .
size: .
CDR3: CASSLASTDTQYF
DNA: TGTGCCAGCAGCTTAGCCTCCACAGATACGCAGTATTTT

J: TRBJ2-1
V: TRBV7-2
D: TRBD2
size: few
CDR3: CASSITSGSSYNEQFF
DNA: TGTGCCAGCAGCATTACTAGCGGGAGCTCCTACAATGAGCAGTTCTTC

J: TRBJ2-2
V: TRBV7-9
D: TRBD2
size: .
CDR3: CASSLLAANTGELFF
DNA: TGTGCCAGCAGCCTCCTAGCGGCGAACACCGGGGAGCTGTTTTTT

J: TRBJ2-5
V: TRBV25-1
D: .
size: few
CDR3: CASSDWAPETQYF
DNA: TGTGCCAGCAGTGATTGGGCGCCGGAGACCCAGTACTTC

J: TRBJ2-5
V: TRBV2
D: .
size: .
CDR3: CASSAPAPIQETQYF
DNA: TGTGCCAGCAGTGCCCCGGCCCCGATCCAAGAGACCCAGTACTTC

J: TRBJ2-5
V: TRBV5-4
D: TRBD1
size: .
CDR3: CASSFDRVQETQYF
DNA: TGTGCCAGCAGCTTCGACAGGGTACAGGAGACCCAGTACTTC

J: TRBJ2-7
V: TRBV28
D: .
size: few
CDR3: CASTLDSGISPPEQYF
DNA: TGTGCCAGCACCTTGGATAGCGGAATAAGCCCCCCGGAGCAGTACTTC

J: TRBJ2-7
V: TRBV9
D: .
size: few
CDR3: CASSVMADDSIYEQYF
DNA: TGTGCCAGCAGCGTAATGGCGGACGATTCAATTTACGAGCAGTACTTC

J: TRBJ2-7
V: TRBV5-4
D: .
size: few
CDR3: CASSLFGEQYF
DNA: TGTGCCAGCAGCTTGTTCGGCGAGCAGTACTTC

J: TRBJ2-5
V: TRBV6-6
D: TRBD1
size: few
CDR3: CASSYSLAGGETQYF
DNA: TGTGCCAGCAGTTACTCTCTCGCAGGGGGAGAGACCCAGTACTTC

J: TRBJ2-5
V: TRBV28
D: TRBD2
size: once
CDR3: CASSLSGTRGGTQYF
DNA: TGTGCCAGCAGTCTCTCCGGGACTAGGGGAGGCACCCAGTACTTC

J: TRBJ1-1
V: TRBV9
D: TRBD1
size: .
CDR3: CASRSEGGEDTEAFF
DNA: TGTGCCAGCAGATCAGAAGGGGGCGAGGACACTGAAGCTTTCTTT

J: TRBJ2-7
V: TRBV5-1
D: .
size: .
CDR3: CASSKRDVPYEQYF
DNA: TGCGCCAGCAGCAAAAGGGACGTGCCCTACGAGCAGTACTTC

J: TRBJ2-1
V: TRBV30
D: TRBD2
size: .
CDR3: CAWSIGGSGNEQFF
DNA: TGTGCCTGGAGTATCGGCGGGAGTGGGAATGAGCAGTTCTTC

J: TRBJ2-7
V: TRBV7-8
D: .
size: .
CDR3: CASSLGPPLVTYEQYF
DNA: TGTGCCAGCAGCTTAGGACCCCCACTCGTAACTTACGAGCAGTACTTC

J: TRBJ2-1
V: TRBV12-5
D: .
size: .
CDR3: CASANQINEQFF
DNA: TGTGCTAGTGCCAATCAGATCAATGAGCAGTTCTTC

J: TRBJ2-7
V: TRBV30
D: .
size: .
CDR3: CAWSSASYEQYF
DNA: TGTGCCTGGAGTTCGGCCTCCTACGAGCAGTACTTC

J: TRBJ2-3
V: TRBV5-6
D: .
size: few
CDR3: CASSLGRTYTQYF
DNA: TGTGCCAGCAGCTTGGGAAGAACCTATACGCAGTATTTT

J: TRBJ2-2
V: TRBV28
D: .
size: .
CDR3: CASSLYGANTGELFF
DNA: TGTGCCAGCAGTTTATACGGGGCGAACACCGGGGAGCTGTTTTTT

J: TRBJ2-7
V: TRBV10-3
D: .
size: few
CDR3: CAISPGISPAEQYF
DNA: TGTGCCATCAGCCCAGGGATTTCGCCGGCCGAGCAGTACTTC

J: TRBJ2-1
V: TRBV9
D: TRBD2
size: .
CDR3: CASSVGASGFVNEQFF
DNA: TGTGCCAGCAGCGTAGGGGCTAGCGGGTTTGTTAATGAGCAGTTCTTC

J: TRBJ2-5
V: TRBV28
D: TRBD2
size: few
CDR3: CAAREGLEETQYF
DNA: TGTGCCGCTCGGGAGGGACTCGAGGAGACCCAGTACTTC

J: TRBJ2-1
V: TRBV25-1
D: TRBD2
size: .
CDR3: CASRRENEQFF
DNA: TGTGCCAGCAGGCGGGAGAATGAGCAGTTCTTC

J: TRBJ1-2
V: TRBV28
D: .
size: .
CDR3: CASSLLDRANYGYTF
DNA: TGTGCCAGCAGTTTATTGGATCGAGCTAACTATGGCTACACCTTC

J: TRBJ2-7
V: TRBV15
D: .
size: .
CDR3: CATSREGQLYEQYF
DNA: TGTGCCACCAGCAGAGAAGGACAGTTATATGAGCAGTACTTC

J: TRBJ2-5
V: TRBV20-1
D: .
size: few
CDR3: CSARQETQYF
DNA: TGCAGTGCTAGGCAAGAGACCCAGTACTTC

J: TRBJ2-5
V: TRBV10-2
D: .
size: .
CDR3: CASSPAGGGETQYF
DNA: TGCGCCAGCAGTCCCGCAGGAGGCGGAGAGACCCAGTACTTC

J: TRBJ2-1
V: TRBV7-8
D: TRBD2
size: few
CDR3: CASSLFRLAGVNEQFF
DNA: TGTGCCAGCAGCTTATTTCGACTAGCGGGAGTCAATGAGCAGTTCTTC

J: TRBJ2-1
V: TRBV2
D: TRBD2
size: .
CDR3: CASSRTSGEAAYNEQFF
DNA: TGTGCCAGCAGCAGGACTAGCGGGGAGGCTGCCTACAATGAGCAGTTCTTC

J: TRBJ2-2
V: TRBV29-1
D: .
size: few
CDR3: CSVATTGNTGELFF
DNA: TGCAGCGTTGCCACTACAGGGAACACCGGGGAGCTGTTTTTT

J: TRBJ1-6
V: TRBV14
D: .
size: .
CDR3: CASSQDPRGYSTLHF
DNA: TGTGCCAGCAGCCAAGATCCAAGGGGGTATTCGACCCTCCACTTT

J: TRBJ2-7
V: TRBV7-9
D: TRBD1
size: .
CDR3: CASSTGQGAHEQYF
DNA: TGTGCCAGCAGCACGGGACAGGGGGCCCACGAGCAGTACTTC

J: TRBJ1-4
V: TRBV5-4
D: .
size: .
CDR3: CASSFKGQSDEKLFF
DNA: TGTGCCAGCAGCTTTAAAGGACAGTCGGATGAAAAACTGTTTTTT

J: TRBJ1-5
V: TRBV30
D: .
size: .
CDR3: CAWSPGGVSNQPQHF
DNA: TGTGCCTGGAGTCCGGGAGGGGTTAGCAATCAGCCCCAGCATTTT

J: TRBJ2-2
V: TRBV30
D: .
size: few
CDR3: CAWNRGIPGELFF
DNA: TGTGCCTGGAATCGGGGGATACCCGGGGAGCTGTTTTTT

J: TRBJ2-7
V: TRBV7-2
D: .
size: few
CDR3: CASSLELATYEQYF
DNA: TGTGCCAGCAGCTTAGAACTGGCAACCTACGAGCAGTACTTC

J: TRBJ2-1
V: TRBV14
D: .
size: .
CDR3: CASSFRGPFDRSYNEQFF
DNA: TGTGCCAGCAGCTTCCGGGGTCCATTCGATCGCTCCTACAATGAGCAGTTCTTC

J: TRBJ2-3
V: TRBV7-9
D: .
size: .
CDR3: CASSWAGSDTQYF
DNA: TGTGCCAGCAGCTGGGCGGGATCAGATACGCAGTATTTT

J: TRBJ2-1
V: TRBV12-5
D: TRBD2
size: few
CDR3: CASGFLTSGRESSYNEQFF
DNA: TGTGCTAGTGGTTTCCTGACTAGCGGGAGAGAAAGCTCCTACAATGAGCAGTTCTTC

J: TRBJ2-5
V: TRBV29-1
D: TRBD2
size: few
CDR3: CSVQAGGPQETQYF
DNA: TGCAGCGTTCAAGCGGGAGGGCCGCAAGAGACCCAGTACTTC

J: TRBJ2-3
V: TRBV2
D: .
size: .
CDR3: CASSPQGRDTQYF
DNA: TGTGCCAGCAGTCCGCAGGGGAGAGATACGCAGTATTTT

J: TRBJ2-3
V: TRBV29-1
D: .
size: .
CDR3: CSVDPGGTDITDTQYF
DNA: TGCAGCGTTGACCCGGGAGGGACAGATATCACAGATACGCAGTATTTT

J: TRBJ2-7
V: TRBV5-1
D: .
size: few
CDR3: CASSFIKGSEQYF
DNA: TGCGCCAGCAGCTTCATCAAGGGGAGCGAGCAGTACTTC

J: TRBJ2-7
V: TRBV4-3
D: TRBD1
size: .
CDR3: CASSQDWTGSWYEQYF
DNA: TGCGCCAGCAGCCAAGATTGGACAGGGTCGTGGTACGAGCAGTACTTC

J: TRBJ2-5
V: TRBV5-6
D: .
size: .
CDR3: CASSLWRETQYF
DNA: TGTGCCAGCAGCTTGTGGCGGGAGACCCAGTACTTC

J: TRBJ1-1
V: TRBV29-1
D: TRBD1
size: few
CDR3: CSVPDRANTEAFF
DNA: TGCAGCGTGCCCGACAGGGCCAACACTGAAGCTTTCTTT

J: TRBJ2-1
V: TRBV10-3
D: .
size: .
CDR3: CAISPGPTGGEQFF
DNA: TGTGCCATCAGCCCGGGACCGACAGGAGGTGAGCAGTTCTTC

J: TRBJ2-5
V: TRBV5-1
D: .
size: few
CDR3: CASSLLGRIETQYF
DNA: TGCGCCAGCAGCTTGCTGGGACGGATAGAGACCCAGTACTTC

J: TRBJ1-1
V: TRBV2
D: .
size: .
CDR3: CASKTGRKTEAFF
DNA: TGTGCCAGCAAGACAGGACGAAAAACTGAAGCTTTCTTT

J: TRBJ1-1
V: TRBV28
D: .
size: .
CDR3: CASTMTVNTEAFF
DNA: TGTGCCAGCACCATGACAGTGAACACTGAAGCTTTCTTT

J: TRBJ1-4
V: TRBV10-3
D: TRBD1
size: .
CDR3: CAISGQGTNEKLFF
DNA: TGTGCCATCAGTGGACAGGGAACTAATGAAAAACTGTTTTTT

J: TRBJ2-1
V: TRBV5-1
D: .
size: .
CDR3: CASSSLGHNEQFF
DNA: TGCGCCAGCAGCTCGCTGGGGCATAATGAGCAGTTCTTC

J: TRBJ2-2
V: TRBV30
D: TRBD1
size: .
CDR3: CAAPAGTGAIPGELFF
DNA: TGTGCCGCACCTGCCGGGACAGGGGCGATCCCCGGGGAGCTGTTTTTT

J: TRBJ1-5
V: TRBV19
D: .
size: few
CDR3: CASSIRVQPQHF
DNA: TGTGCCAGTAGTATCCGTGTTCAGCCCCAGCATTTT

J: TRBJ1-2
V: TRBV19
D: .
size: few
CDR3: CASSPQFNYGYTF
DNA: TGTGCCAGTAGTCCACAGTTTAACTATGGCTACACCTTC

J: TRBJ2-5
V: TRBV28
D: TRBD1
size: .
CDR3: CASRRTGGGETQYF
DNA: TGTGCCAGCCGAAGAACAGGGGGAGGAGAGACCCAGTACTTC

J: TRBJ1-5
V: TRBV30
D: .
size: .
CDR3: CAWTRDHNNQPQHF
DNA: TGTGCCTGGACCCGGGACCACAACAATCAGCCCCAGCATTTT

J: TRBJ2-5
V: TRBV29-1
D: .
size: few
CDR3: CSVENPREGVETQYF
DNA: TGCAGCGTTGAAAACCCTCGAGAGGGGGTGGAGACCCAGTACTTC

J: TRBJ2-1
V: TRBV7-9
D: .
size: .
CDR3: CASSLSVDEQFF
DNA: TGTGCCAGCAGCTTAAGTGTTGATGAGCAGTTCTTC